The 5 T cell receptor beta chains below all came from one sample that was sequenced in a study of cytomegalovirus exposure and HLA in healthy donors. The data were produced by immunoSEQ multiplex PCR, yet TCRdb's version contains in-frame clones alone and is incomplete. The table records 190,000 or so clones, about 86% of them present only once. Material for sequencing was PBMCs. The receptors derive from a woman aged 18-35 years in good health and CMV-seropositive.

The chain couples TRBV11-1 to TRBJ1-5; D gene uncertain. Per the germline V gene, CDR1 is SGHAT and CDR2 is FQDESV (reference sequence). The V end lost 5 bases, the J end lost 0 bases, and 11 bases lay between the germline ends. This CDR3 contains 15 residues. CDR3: CASSLLLHSNQPQHF. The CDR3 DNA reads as TGTGCCAGCAGCCTACTGCTTCATAGCAATCAGCCCCAGCATTTT.

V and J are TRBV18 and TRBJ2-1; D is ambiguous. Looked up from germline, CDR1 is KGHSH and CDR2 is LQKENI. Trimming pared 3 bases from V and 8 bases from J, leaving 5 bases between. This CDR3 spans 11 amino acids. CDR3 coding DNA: TGTGCCAGCTCACCGAGAGATGAGCAGTTCTTC. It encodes CASSPRDEQFF.

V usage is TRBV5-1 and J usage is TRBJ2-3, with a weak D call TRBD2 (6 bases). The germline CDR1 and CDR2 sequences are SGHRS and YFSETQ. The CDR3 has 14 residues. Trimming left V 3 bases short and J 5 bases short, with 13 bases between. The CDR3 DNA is TGCGCCAGCAGCTCTGGGACTTTCAAAGATACGCAGTATTTT. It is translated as CASSSGTFKDTQYF. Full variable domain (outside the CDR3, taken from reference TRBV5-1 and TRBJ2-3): KAGVTQTPRYLIKTRGQQVTLSCSPISGHRSVSWYQQTPGQGLQFLFEYFSETQRNKGNFPGRFSGRQFSNSRSEMNVSTLELGDSALYLCASSSGTFKDTQYFGPGTRLTVL.

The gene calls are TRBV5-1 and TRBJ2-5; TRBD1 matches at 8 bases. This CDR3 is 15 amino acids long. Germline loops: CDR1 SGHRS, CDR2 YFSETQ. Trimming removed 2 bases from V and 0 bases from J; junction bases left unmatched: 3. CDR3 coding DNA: TGCGCCAGCAGCTTACAGGGGGGCAACCAAGAGACCCAGTACTTC. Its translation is CASSLQGGNQETQYF.

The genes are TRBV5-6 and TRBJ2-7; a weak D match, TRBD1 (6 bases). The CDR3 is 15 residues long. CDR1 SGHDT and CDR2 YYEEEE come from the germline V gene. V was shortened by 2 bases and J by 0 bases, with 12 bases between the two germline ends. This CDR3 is CASSLQGEYSYEQYF. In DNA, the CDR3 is TGTGCCAGCAGCTTACAGGGAGAATACTCCTACGAGCAGTACTTC. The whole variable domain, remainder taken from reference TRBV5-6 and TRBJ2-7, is DAGVTQSPTHLIKTRGQQVTLRCSPKSGHDTVSWYQQALGQGPQFIFQYYEEEERQRGNFPDRFSGHQFPNYSSELNVNALLLGDSALYLCASSLQGEYSYEQYFGPGTRLTVT.